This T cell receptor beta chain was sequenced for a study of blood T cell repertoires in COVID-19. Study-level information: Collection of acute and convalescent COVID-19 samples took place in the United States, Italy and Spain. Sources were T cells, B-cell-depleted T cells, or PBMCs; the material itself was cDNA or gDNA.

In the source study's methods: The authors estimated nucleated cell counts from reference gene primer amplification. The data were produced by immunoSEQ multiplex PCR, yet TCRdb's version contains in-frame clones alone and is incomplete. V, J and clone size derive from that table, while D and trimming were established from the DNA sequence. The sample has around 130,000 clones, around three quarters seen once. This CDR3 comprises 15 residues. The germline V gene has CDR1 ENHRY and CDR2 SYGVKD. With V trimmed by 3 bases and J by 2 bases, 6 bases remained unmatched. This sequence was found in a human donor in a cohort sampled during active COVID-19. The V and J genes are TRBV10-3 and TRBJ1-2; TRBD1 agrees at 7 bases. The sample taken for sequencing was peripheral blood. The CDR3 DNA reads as TGTGCCATCAGTGATAGTTCGACAGGGAACTATGGCTACACCTTC. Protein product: CAISDSSTGNYGYTF.